In this sample, the clone carrying this T cell receptor beta chain turned up a few times. This record belongs to a study of blood T cell repertoires in COVID-19. The CDR3 is 13 amino acids. Deletions cut 3 bases from V and 1 base from J, with 6 bases between. Looked up from germline, CDR1 is LNHDA and CDR2 is SQIVND (reference sequence). Only in-frame clones appear in the TCRdb table, and some are missing; sequencing was by immunoSEQ multiplex PCR. The data show 180,000 or so clones, with roughly 89% seen just once and under 3% held by the top ten. Source material: PBMCs or T cells enriched from blood (not recorded which). The chain joins TRBV19 to TRBJ2-5; D remains ambiguous. The clonotype was recovered from a woman aged 40 to 50 with acute COVID-19. The CDR3 reads CASSIISQETQYF. The CDR3, as DNA: TGTGCCAGTAGTATTATTTCCCAAGAGACCCAGTACTTC. Together with reference TRBV19 and TRBJ2-5, the CDR3 gives the full variable domain: DGGITQSPKYLFRKEGQNVTLSCEQNLNHDAMYWYRQDPGQGLRLIYYSQIVNDFQKGDIAEGYSVSREKKESFPLTVTSAQKNPTAFYLCASSIISQETQYFGPGTRLLVL.